Presented here are 30 T cell receptor beta chains from one specimen sequenced in a study of CD8 T cells in ankylosing spondylitis. In TCRdb, the 5' RACE reads were re-called with MiXCR into one record per CDR3 protein. Of 150,000 to 200,000 distinct CDR3 sequences in the sample, around 10% were seen once. What was sequenced was blood, either unsorted or a sorted T cell fraction (not recorded which). The receptors derive from a male donor with ankylosing spondylitis or in good health (not recorded which).

This clonotype was counted at least ten times. The CDR3 loop is CATSRERGTGTSEYF. The CDR3 nucleotides read TGTGCCACCAGCAGAGAGAGGGGGACCGGGACTAGCGAGTACTTC. The chain links TRBV15 to TRBJ2-4, with 10 bases identical to TRBD2. The CDR3 sequence is 15 residues long. CDR1 and CDR2 (germline): LNHNV, YYDKDF (reference sequence). Trimming took 0 bases from V and 14 from J; bases not matched to a gene: 10.

The chain is built from TRBV5-1 and TRBJ2-3, with D perhaps matching TRBD2 (6 bases). The CDR3 contains 15 residues. Trimming took 4 bases from V and 5 from J, leaving 17 bases between them. Per the germline V gene, CDR1 is SGHRS and CDR2 is YFSETQ. CDR3 residues: CASSPRGRRGDTQYF. The CDR3 nucleotides read TGCGCCAGCAGCCCACGGGGACGGAGGGGAGATACGCAGTATTTT. The entire variable domain, with the rest obtained from reference TRBV5-1 and TRBJ2-3, is as follows: KAGVTQTPRYLIKTRGQQVTLSCSPISGHRSVSWYQQTPGQGLQFLFEYFSETQRNKGNFPGRFSGRQFSNSRSEMNVSTLELGDSALYLCASSPRGRRGDTQYFGPGTRLTVL.

This clonotype was found a few times. Here the CDR3 reads CSALEGARSRTEAFF. The CDR3 DNA follows: TGCAGCGCCCTAGAGGGGGCAAGGAGTCGCACTGAAGCTTTCTTT. V is TRBV29-1 and J is TRBJ1-1; 7 bases fit TRBD1. V shed 7 bases, J shed 4 bases, and the junction held 15 bases outside the gene matches. Germline CDR1 reads SQVTM; CDR2 reads ANQGSEA. The CDR3 consists of 15 residues.

The genes are TRBV20-1 and TRBJ2-5; 9 nucleotides line up with TRBD2. The CDR3 sequence is 16 residues long. V lost 0 bases, J lost 3 bases, and 8 bases stayed unmatched. Germline V gene data show CDR1 as DFQATT and CDR2 as SNEGSKA (reference sequence). CDR3 amino acids: CSARDLAGIGKETQYF. The CDR3 DNA reads as TGCAGTGCTAGAGATCTAGCGGGGATCGGGAAAGAGACCCAGTACTTC.

The DNA for the CDR3 is TGTGCCAGCAGCCTAAACAGACTAGCGGGAGTGAATGAGCAGTTCTTC. This translates into CASSLNRLAGVNEQFF. The rearrangement uses TRBV11-2 and TRBJ2-1, with 12 bases identical to TRBD2. With V trimmed by 5 bases and J by 7 bases, 9 bases remained unmatched. The CDR3 extends over 16 amino acids. The germline CDR1 and CDR2 sequences are SGHAT and FQNNGV.

The chain is built from TRBV7-9 and TRBJ2-7, with 7 positions matching TRBD1. The CDR3 is 15 amino acids. Trimming at V came to 4 bases and at J to 2 bases, leaving 8 bases not matched to a gene. Germline loops: CDR1 SEHNR, CDR2 FQNEAQ (reference sequence). The CDR3 loop is CASSSPDRATYEQYF. DNA of the CDR3: TGTGCCAGCAGCTCCCCCGACAGGGCGACCTACGAGCAGTACTTC. Looking up the rest from reference TRBV7-9 and TRBJ2-7 gives the full variable domain: DTGVSQNPRHKITKRGQNVTFRCDPISEHNRLYWYRQTLGQGPEFLTYFQNEAQLEKSRLLSDRFSAERPKGSFSTLEIQRTEQGDSAMYLCASSSPDRATYEQYFGPGTRLTVT.

Ten or more counts support this clonotype. This chain links TRBV30 with TRBJ2-7; perhaps D is TRBD1 or TRBD2 (5 bases each). Per germline, CDR1 GTSNPN and CDR2 SVGIG (reference sequence). The germline V and J ends were trimmed by 2 bases and 6 bases, with 17 bases remaining between them. The CDR3 spans 14 residues. Here the CDR3 DNA reads TGTGCCTGGAGTTCCGGGGACCTCACAACCGAGCAGTACTTC. Translation: CAWSSGDLTTEQYF.

J is TRBJ2-1 and V is TRBV5-1, with D unclear. V was pared by 2 bases and J by 0 bases, with 6 bases between. Per germline, CDR1 SGHRS and CDR2 YFSETQ. The CDR3 consists of 14 residues. This chain's CDR3 is CASSFPSSYNEQFF. The CDR3 DNA follows: TGCGCCAGCAGCTTCCCCAGCTCCTACAATGAGCAGTTCTTC. The full variable domain, its missing parts supplied by reference TRBV5-1 and TRBJ2-1, is KAGVTQTPRYLIKTRGQQVTLSCSPISGHRSVSWYQQTPGQGLQFLFEYFSETQRNKGNFPGRFSGRQFSNSRSEMNVSTLELGDSALYLCASSFPSSYNEQFFGPGTRLTVL.

This clonotype was detected ten times or more. This chain connects TRBV5-1 to TRBJ1-2, with 7 bases matching TRBD1. Germline CDR1 SGHRS, CDR2 YFSETQ. CDR3 size: 14 residues. The junction had 5 bases not matched to a gene; V was cut back by 3 bases and J by 3 bases. CDR3 residues: CASSSDRPDYGYTF. The CDR3, as DNA: TGCGCCAGCAGCTCGGACAGGCCGGACTATGGCTACACCTTC.

This clonotype was recorded at least ten times. V usage is TRBV25-1 and J usage is TRBJ2-5, with 7 bases fitting TRBD2. The CDR3 spans 13 residues. Germline-derived CDR1 and CDR2 are MGHDK and SYGVNS. V lost 5 bases to trimming and J lost 7 bases; unmatched junction nucleotides: 7. The CDR3 reads CASSWGERGTQYF. CDR3 coding DNA: TGTGCCAGCAGTTGGGGGGAGCGGGGGACCCAGTACTTC.

This clonotype was found many times. This sequence joins TRBV5-1 and TRBJ2-3; 12 bases line up with TRBD2. V lost 4 bases and J lost 0; bases outside the gene matches: 6. CDR3 length: 17 residues. Germline V gene sequence: CDR1 SGHRS, CDR2 YFSETQ. CDR3 nucleotide sequence: TGCGCCAGCAGCCAGGGACTAGCGGGCTCTAGCACAGATACGCAGTATTTT. Translation gives CASSQGLAGSSTDTQYF.

Many counts were recorded for this clonotype. J is TRBJ2-3 and V is TRBV14, with a weak D call TRBD2 (5 bases). Trimming shortened V by 0 bases and J by 3 bases, and 16 bases separated the two germline ends. CDR1 is SGHDN, CDR2 FVKESK, per germline. The CDR3 extends over 17 amino acids. The CDR3 loop is CASSQEKLPGLTDTQYF. CDR3 bases: TGTGCCAGCAGCCAAGAGAAATTGCCAGGACTTACAGATACGCAGTATTTT.

The J gene is TRBJ2-1, the V gene TRBV6-5; 11 bases are shared with TRBD2. J was trimmed by 4 bases and V by 2 bases; bases with no gene match: 1. This CDR3 contains 15 residues. Germline-derived CDR1 and CDR2 are MNHEY and SVGAGI. The CDR3 region has the DNA TGTGCCAGCAGTTACGGGACTAGCGGATACAATGAGCAGTTCTTC. Its protein is CASSYGTSGYNEQFF.

Many counts were recorded for this clonotype. This rearrangement joins TRBV7-8 to TRBJ1-2; D is unclear. Trimming took off 2 bases at V and 4 bases at J, with 8 bases between the two ends. In germline, CDR1 is SGHVS, CDR2 FQNEAQ. There are 13 residues in the CDR3. The CDR3 reads CASSLREGYGYTF. In DNA, the CDR3 is TGTGCCAGCAGCTTACGGGAGGGCTATGGCTACACCTTC.

This clonotype was recorded at least ten times. The chain carries TRBV7-2 and TRBJ2-5; no reliable D call. Between the trimmed V and J ends, which lost 0 bases and 7 bases, there was a span of 9 bases. CDR3 length: 13 amino acids. Germline V gives CDR1 SGHTA, CDR2 FQGNSA. This CDR3 reads CASSLARVTTQYF. DNA for the CDR3: TGTGCCAGCAGCTTAGCGCGAGTAACGACCCAGTACTTC. The whole variable domain, remainder taken from reference TRBV7-2 and TRBJ2-5, is GAGVSQSPSNKVTEKGKDVELRCDPISGHTALYWYRQSLGQGLEFLIYFQGNSAPDKSGLPSDRFSAERTGGSVSTLTIQRTQQEDSAVYLCASSLARVTTQYFGPGTRLLVL.

CDR3 nucleotides: TGTGCCAGCAGCTCACCGCTGGCGGGGGATTTCTACGAGCAGTACTTC. This translates into CASSSPLAGDFYEQYF. V is TRBV7-2 and J is TRBJ2-7; 7 bases line up with TRBD2. Trimming took 4 bases from V and 3 from J; bases not matched to a gene: 12. Germline V CDR1 and CDR2: SGHTA, FQGNSA. The CDR3 is made up of 16 amino acids.

This clonotype came up many times. The CDR3 region has the DNA TGTGCCAGCAGCGGGACAGGACATTTCTTTAAGCCCCAGCATTTT. It specifies CASSGTGHFFKPQHF. The chain joins TRBV28 to TRBJ1-5; 8 positions match TRBD1. CDR3 length equals 15 residues. The ends lost 6 bases at V and 8 bases at J; junction bases unmatched: 12. Germline V gene sequence: CDR1 MDHEN, CDR2 SYDVKM.

This clonotype was seen at least ten times. The chain employs TRBV20-1 and TRBJ2-4, with D perhaps TRBD2 (5 bases). With 2 bases removed from V and 4 bases from J, the gap between germline ends came to 15 bases. Per germline, CDR1 DFQATT and CDR2 SNEGSKA (reference sequence). The CDR3 runs to 15 residues. CDR3 residues: CSARRELGEKNIQYF. CDR3 DNA sequence: TGCAGTGCTAGAAGGGAGCTCGGGGAGAAAAACATTCAGTACTTC.

This clonotype was counted many times. The genes are TRBV4-3 and TRBJ2-2, with a tentative D call TRBD1 (6 bases). Germline assignment: CDR1 LGHNA and CDR2 YSLEER. This CDR3 region has 14 residues. Between the trimmed V and J ends, which lost 4 bases and 3 bases, there was a span of 9 bases. CDR3 protein: CASSLGQYTGELFF. CDR3 nucleotides: TGCGCCAGCAGCCTCGGACAGTACACCGGGGAGCTGTTTTTT.

DNA for the CDR3: TGTGCCAGCAACCCGGACCGTTTCTACGAGCAGTACTTC. Translating it yields CASNPDRFYEQYF. This sequence joins TRBV2 and TRBJ2-7; no definite D call. This CDR3 has 13 residues. Germline CDR1 SNHLY, CDR2 FYNNEI. Trimming removed 7 bases from V and 3 bases from J, with 13 bases in between.

This chain uses TRBV11-2 with TRBJ2-1; 11 nucleotides align to TRBD2. V shed 5 bases, J shed 6 bases, and the junction held 9 bases outside the gene matches. The CDR3 runs 16 residues. Germline V gene data show CDR1 as SGHAT and CDR2 as FQNNGV. This CDR3 is CASSPGSGGAVNEQFF. The DNA for the CDR3 is TGTGCCAGCAGCCCCGGTAGCGGGGGGGCAGTCAATGAGCAGTTCTTC.

At least ten counts were recorded for this clonotype. V is TRBV5-5 and J is TRBJ2-7, with 7 bases lining up with TRBD1. V was pared by 4 bases and J by 2 bases, with 12 bases of the junction left unmatched. The CDR3 sequence is 16 residues long. CDR1 and CDR2 from the germline V gene are SGHKS and YYEKEE (reference sequence). The CDR3 bases are TGTGCCAGCAGCATGGCCCCTTGGACAGGCCCCTACGAGCAGTACTTC. Encoded protein: CASSMAPWTGPYEQYF.

This clonotype was detected ten times or more. The chain joins TRBV19 to TRBJ2-5; weak D call: TRBD2 (6 bases). The germline CDR1 and CDR2 sequences are LNHDA and SQIVND (reference sequence). CDR3 length: 14 amino acids. Trimming cost V 5 bases and J 7 bases, with 17 bases left between them. CDR3 residues: CASSSAGPVGTQYF. The CDR3 region has the DNA TGTGCCAGTAGTTCTGCGGGGCCCGTGGGGACCCAGTACTTC.

This clonotype has ten or more counts. The rearrangement links TRBV27 to TRBJ2-5, with unresolved D. In germline, CDR1 is MNHEY, CDR2 SMNVEV (reference sequence). V lost 2 bases and J lost 0, with 16 bases in between. The CDR3 length is 17 residues. CDR3 sequence: CASSLHGNRPYQETQYF. The CDR3 coding sequence is TGTGCCAGCAGTTTACATGGTAACCGACCTTACCAAGAGACCCAGTACTTC.

At least ten counts were recorded for this clonotype. The chain combines TRBV9 with TRBJ2-5; D is ambiguous. This CDR3 contains 14 residues. Germline V CDR1 and CDR2: SGDLS, YYNGEE. V was trimmed by 0 bases and J by 1 base, leaving 7 bases between them. The CDR3 protein is CASSVDPRQETQYF. In DNA, the CDR3 is TGTGCCAGCAGCGTAGATCCTCGCCAAGAGACCCAGTACTTC.

This clonotype was observed many times. The chain recombines TRBV20-1 with TRBJ2-3; D tentatively reads TRBD1 or TRBD2 (5 bases each). Germline V gene lookup returns CDR1 DFQATT and CDR2 SNEGSKA (reference sequence). The ends were cut back, 5 bases at V and 2 bases at J, with 20 bases in the middle. This CDR3 is 16 amino acids long. CDR3 sequence: CSALRSAGAPTDTQYF. CDR3 coding DNA: TGCAGTGCTCTCCGAAGTGCCGGGGCTCCCACAGATACGCAGTATTTT.

This clonotype has a count of ten or more. V is TRBV5-1 and J is TRBJ2-5; 11 nucleotides match TRBD2. The V gene's germline CDR1 is SGHRS and CDR2 YFSETQ. The CDR3 contains 14 residues. Losses at the gene ends were 5 bases for V and 1 base for J; bases not matched to a gene: 1. CDR3 sequence: CASRGTSGQETQYF. As DNA, the CDR3 is TGCGCCAGCAGGGGGACTAGCGGCCAAGAGACCCAGTACTTC.

This clonotype was seen many times. This chain links TRBV29-1 with TRBJ2-1; 12 bases are a match to TRBD2. Germline V lookup: CDR1 SQVTM, CDR2 ANQGSEA. The CDR3 has 15 amino acids. The junction had 4 bases not matched to a gene; V was cut back by 3 bases and J by 4 bases. The CDR3 sequence is CSVETSGGSYNEQFF. The CDR3 nucleotides read TGCAGCGTTGAGACTAGCGGGGGCAGTTACAATGAGCAGTTCTTC.

The chain links TRBV6-5 to TRBJ1-1, with D perhaps TRBD1 (5 bases). Germline V CDR1 and CDR2: MNHEY, SVGAGI. Trimming removed 2 bases at V and 3 bases at J, with 7 bases between. The CDR3 covers 13 residues. The CDR3 protein is CASSYRQYTEAFF. The CDR3 nucleotides are TGTGCCAGCAGTTACCGACAGTACACTGAAGCTTTCTTT.

This clonotype was detected many times. The chain employs TRBV5-5 and TRBJ1-1; no reliable D call. Germline V CDR1 and CDR2: SGHKS, YYEKEE (reference sequence). The CDR3 is 14 residues long. Trimming removed 2 bases at V and 6 bases at J, with 14 bases between. The CDR3 DNA is TGTGCCAGCAGCTTAGGTTGGGGATCCTCTGAAGCTTTCTTT. Translation gives CASSLGWGSSEAFF.